This TCR beta chain was identified during a study of T cell repertoires in cytomegalovirus infection. About the study: Public TCR beta signatures indicated both CMV infection and matching HLA type. Study-wide findings and caveats: Adding up the frequency of public TCR beta families identified people who carried CMV plus the relevant HLA.

This clonotype was counted at least ten times. The antigen remains unidentified. TCRdb fed the reads into MiXCR, producing one record per CDR3 protein. The data hold roughly 630,000 distinct CDR3 sequences, with roughly 26% observed a single time. The germline V gene has CDR1 SGHTA and CDR2 FQGNSA. The CDR3 extends over 17 amino acids. V trimming: 2 bases; J trimming: 0 bases; junction bases outside the gene matches: 6. This chain links TRBV7-2 with TRBJ2-2; 7 bases map to TRBD1. The source material was CD8+ T cells from PBMCs. This TCR came from a human donor in good health (CMV status not recorded). Some clones in this sample may be carry-over from other donors' samples. CDR3 residues: CASSLPRDSPNTGELFF. In DNA, the CDR3 is TGTGCCAGCAGCTTACCTAGGGACAGTCCGAACACCGGGGAGCTGTTTTTT. The variable domain in full, with the rest retrieved from reference TRBV7-2 and TRBJ2-2, is GAGVSQSPSNKVTEKGKDVELRCDPISGHTALYWYRQSLGQGLEFLIYFQGNSAPDKSGLPSDRFSAERTGGSVSTLTIQRTQQEDSAVYLCASSLPRDSPNTGELFFGEGSRLTVL.